These 13 T cell receptor beta chains were all obtained from the same sample, sequenced in a study of T cell clusters in autoimmune cytopenias. One tube held mixed TRB-A and TRB-B primer pools for touch-down PCR. TCRdb reprocessed the multiplex PCR reads; each CDR3 protein has one entry and no DNA is given. The specimen's table records 6,000 to 8,500 distinct CDR3 sequences. Each sample's input was roughly 270 ng genomic DNA, 38,000 or so genome equivalents. The sequenced sample consisted of peripheral blood. The source is a human donor with an autoimmune cytopenia or autoimmune hepatitis (not recorded which).

This chain uses TRBV6-4 with TRBJ2-3; checking the TCRdb D call of TRBD2 is not possible without DNA. Looked up from germline, CDR1 is MRHNA and CDR2 is SNTAGT. CDR3 length: 14 amino acids. Here the CDR3 reads CASSGLAEPNTQYF.

The genes are TRBV6-1 and TRBJ2-1; TCRdb outputs TRBD2, but without DNA this stays unchecked. Germline CDR1 MNHNS, CDR2 SASEGT. The CDR3 consists of 16 residues. CDR3 loop: CASSKLAGGSPNEQFF.

The chain is built from TRBV20-1 and TRBJ2-7; the TRBD1 assignment by TCRdb is unverifiable without DNA. This CDR3 has 13 amino acids. Germline CDR1 reads DFQATT; CDR2 reads SNEGSKA (reference sequence). This chain's CDR3 is CSALDREDYEQYF.

The chain joins TRBV7-2 to TRBJ2-2; TCRdb indicates TRBD1, and absent DNA this call remains unverified. Per germline, CDR1 SGHTA and CDR2 FQGNSA. The CDR3 consists of 14 residues. The CDR3 spells CASSPPGGGGELFF. The full variable domain, in which reference TRBV7-2 and TRBJ2-2 provide the parts outside the CDR3, is GAGVSQSPSNKVTEKGKDVELRCDPISGHTALYWYRQSLGQGLEFLIYFQGNSAPDKSGLPSDRFSAERTGGSVSTLTIQRTQQEDSAVYLCASSPPGGGGELFFGEGSRLTVL.

The V call is TRBV19, the J call TRBJ1-2. This CDR3 region has 14 residues. Germline V CDR1 and CDR2: LNHDA, SQIVND (reference sequence). CDR3 protein: CASTSRGVGYGYTF.

The CDR3 sequence is CASSHTTGYTEAFF. This chain uses TRBV12-3 or TRBV12-4 with TRBJ1-1. This CDR3 has 14 amino acids.

The chain joins TRBV11-2 to TRBJ2-1; there is no DNA to check the TCRdb D call of TRBD1. Looked up from germline, CDR1 is SGHAT and CDR2 is FQNNGV. The CDR3 totals 15 residues. The CDR3 sequence: CASAKAAVTNNEQFF.

V is TRBV5-1 and J is TRBJ2-3. The CDR3 contains 16 residues. Germline V gives CDR1 SGHRS, CDR2 YFSETQ. This CDR3 reads CASRRSEQTSTDTQYF.

J is TRBJ1-3 and V is TRBV24-1. There are 13 residues in the CDR3. The germline CDR1 and CDR2 sequences are KGHDR and SFDVKD. CDR3 amino acids: CATGDVDGNTIYF.

This clonotype is deemed medium-sized by its frequency. The gene calls are TRBV6-5 and TRBJ1-6; TCRdb names TRBD1, which stays unverified in the absence of DNA. CDR3 length: 16 residues. Germline V gene data show CDR1 as MNHEY and CDR2 as SVGAGI. CDR3 residues: CASSQGGPSYNSPLHF.

The rearrangement links TRBV4-3 to TRBJ2-7; TCRdb reports TRBD1, a call that lacks DNA to check it against. The germline gives CDR1 LGHNA, CDR2 YSLEER. The CDR3 has 13 residues. The CDR3 reads CASSQYMTVEQYF.

By frequency, this clonotype is medium-sized. CDR3 sequence reads: CAWSPLRQGTDTQYF. The V call is TRBV30, the J call TRBJ2-3; TCRdb outputs TRBD1, but without DNA this stays unchecked. Looked up from germline, CDR1 is GTSNPN and CDR2 is SVGIG (reference sequence). This CDR3 contains 15 residues.

The V and J genes are TRBV18 and TRBJ1-1; TCRdb's D call, TRBD1, is unchecked because there is no DNA. The CDR3 runs 15 residues. The germline V gene has CDR1 KGHSH and CDR2 LQKENI. This CDR3 reads CASSREQGMNTEAFF.